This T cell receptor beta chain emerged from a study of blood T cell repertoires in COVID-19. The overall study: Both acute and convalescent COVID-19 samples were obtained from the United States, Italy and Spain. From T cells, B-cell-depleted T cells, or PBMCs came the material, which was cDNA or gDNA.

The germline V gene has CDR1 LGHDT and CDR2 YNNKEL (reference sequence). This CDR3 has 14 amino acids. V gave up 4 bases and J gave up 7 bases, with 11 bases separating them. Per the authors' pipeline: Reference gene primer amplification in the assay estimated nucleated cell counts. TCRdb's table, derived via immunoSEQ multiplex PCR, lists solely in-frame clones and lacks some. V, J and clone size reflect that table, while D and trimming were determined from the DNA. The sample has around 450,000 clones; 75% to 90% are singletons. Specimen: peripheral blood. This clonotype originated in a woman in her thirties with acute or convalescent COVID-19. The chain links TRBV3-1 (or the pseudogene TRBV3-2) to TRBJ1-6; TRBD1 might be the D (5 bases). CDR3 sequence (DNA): TGTGCCAGCAGCCTGACACGGGGGAATTCACCCCTCCACTTT. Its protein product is CASSLTRGNSPLHF.